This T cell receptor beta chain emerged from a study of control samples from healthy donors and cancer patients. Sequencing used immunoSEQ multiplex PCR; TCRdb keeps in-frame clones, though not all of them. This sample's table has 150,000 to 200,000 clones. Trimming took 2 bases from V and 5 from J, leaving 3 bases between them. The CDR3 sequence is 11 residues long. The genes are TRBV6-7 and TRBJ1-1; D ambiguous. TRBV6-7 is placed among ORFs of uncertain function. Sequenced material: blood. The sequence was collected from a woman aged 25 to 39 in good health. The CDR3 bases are TGTGCCAGCAGTTACGGGACTGAAGCTTTCTTT. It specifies CASSYGTEAFF.